The present entry profiles one TCR beta chain with its context. The data were obtained in a study of blood T cell repertoires in COVID-19. The CDR3 consists of 18 residues. The method was immunoSEQ multiplex PCR; TCRdb's version includes in-frame clones alone and lacks a portion of them. This table holds around 100,000 clones, about 85% found once. The clonotype originates from a human donor in a cohort sampled during active COVID-19. The chain is built from TRBV21-1 and TRBJ1-2; TRBD1, the table's D call, lacks a check against the DNA. TRBV21-1 is given as a pseudogene. The sample comprised peripheral blood. The CDR3 nucleotides read TGTGCCAGCAGCAAAGAGTGCGGGACAGGGTTTTCTAACTATGGCTACACCTTC. Amino acid sequence: CASSKECGTGFSNYGYTF.